What follows are 17 T cell receptor beta chains derived from one specimen sequenced in a study of blood T cells in healthy people across ages. A J-beta primer mix and a sample-barcoded 5' primer were used in a second PCR of roughly 6 to 11 cycles. TCRdb processed the 5' RACE reads anew with MiXCR; each CDR3 protein has one entry. The sample contains more than 1.4 million distinct CDR3 sequences, 35% to 45% of which appear only once. The sequencing input was blood. These receptors were collected from a woman between 18 and 29 years old in good health.

The V gene is TRBV20-1, the J gene TRBJ2-1, with TRBD2 identical over 13 bases. The length of the CDR3 is 16 residues. Germline CDR1 DFQATT, CDR2 SNEGSKA (reference sequence). V trimming: 5 bases; J trimming: 8 bases; junction bases outside the gene matches: 12. CDR3 sequence reads: CSALEGLAGVRYEQFF. The CDR3 coding sequence is TGCAGTGCTCTCGAAGGACTAGCGGGAGTTCGATATGAGCAGTTCTTC.

This sequence joins TRBV20-1 and TRBJ2-7; 8 bases fit TRBD1. V trimming: 6 bases; J trimming: 1 base; junction bases outside the gene matches: 11. In germline, CDR1 is DFQATT, CDR2 SNEGSKA (reference sequence). This CDR3 region has 15 residues. The DNA for the CDR3 is TGCAGTGCCCATAACAACGACAGGGGTTCCTACGAGCAGTACTTC. Translating gives CSAHNNDRGSYEQYF.

This rearrangement joins TRBV7-9 to TRBJ1-4, with 7 positions matching TRBD1. Trimming cost V 1 base and J 7 bases; bases outside gene matches: 3. The CDR3 runs 14 residues. From germline, CDR1 is SEHNR and CDR2 FQNEAQ (reference sequence). The CDR3 nucleotides are TGTGCCAGCAGCTTAGTAGGGACAGTTGAAAAACTGTTTTTT. The encoded protein is CASSLVGTVEKLFF.

This clonotype was seen only once. The V call is TRBV27, the J call TRBJ1-1, with 10 bases fitting TRBD1. J gave up 5 bases and V 2 bases, and 8 bases lay outside the gene matches. This CDR3 has 16 amino acids. CDR1 and CDR2 from the germline V gene are MNHEY and SMNVEV (reference sequence). CDR3 nucleotides: TGTGCCAGCAGTTTAACCCCAGGACAGGGGGGGACTGAAGCTTTCTTT. It specifies CASSLTPGQGGTEAFF.

This chain connects TRBV30 to TRBJ2-4; D perhaps matches TRBD2 (6 bases). From germline, CDR1 is GTSNPN and CDR2 SVGIG (reference sequence). The germline V and J ends were trimmed by 5 bases and 3 bases, with 17 bases remaining between them. The CDR3 totals 15 residues. CDR3 nucleotide sequence: TGTGCCTGGTTCCGACTAGGAGAAGGCAAAAACATTCAGTACTTC. This translates into CAWFRLGEGKNIQYF.

The table lists this clonotype with a few counts. The gene calls are TRBV12-3 or TRBV12-4 and TRBJ2-5, with unresolved D. Trimming removed 5 bases from V and 2 bases from J, with 15 bases in between. This CDR3 contains 15 residues. CDR3 sequence: CASSPPPTMQETQYF. The DNA for the CDR3 is TGTGCCAGCAGTCCGCCCCCTACGATGCAAGAGACCCAGTACTTC.

This sequence joins TRBV6-6 and TRBJ2-5; unclear D gene. CDR3 size: 15 residues. The V and J ends lost 2 bases and 2 bases respectively, with 12 bases between them. Germline V gene data show CDR1 as MNHNY and CDR2 as SVGAGI (reference sequence). CDR3 region: CASSYVYRAQETQYF. The CDR3 DNA reads as TGTGCCAGCAGTTACGTCTACCGAGCTCAAGAGACCCAGTACTTC.

This clonotype was observed once. The V gene is TRBV3-1, the J gene TRBJ2-7, with D unresolved. The CDR3 is 12 amino acids. Germline CDR1 LGHDT, CDR2 YNNKEL (reference sequence). V shed 1 base and J shed 6 bases, with 7 bases lying between them. The CDR3, as DNA: TGTGCCAGCAGCCAAGGGCATTCCGAGCAGTACTTC. This encodes CASSQGHSEQYF.

The V and J genes are TRBV7-8 and TRBJ1-2; perhaps TRBD1 as D (5 bases). The CDR3 length is 13 residues. Germline loops: CDR1 SGHVS, CDR2 FQNEAQ. The V end was cut by 5 bases, the J end by 6 bases, with 13 bases between. In DNA, the CDR3 is TGTGCCAGCAGCCATCGACTGGGACATGGCTACACCTTC. Its protein is CASSHRLGHGYTF.

V usage is TRBV7-2 and J usage is TRBJ1-1, with TRBD1 identical over 10 bases. The CDR3 contains 17 residues. The V gene's germline CDR1 is SGHTA and CDR2 FQGNSA. V shed 8 bases, J shed 4 bases, and the junction held 16 bases outside the gene matches. The CDR3 is CASLLPGQGGGRTEAFF. CDR3 sequence (DNA): TGTGCCAGCTTACTCCCCGGACAGGGGGGAGGTCGCACTGAAGCTTTCTTT.

The chain is built from TRBV7-9 and TRBJ2-3, with 9 bases lining up with TRBD2. Trimming removed 10 bases from V and 1 base from J; junction bases left unmatched: 9. The germline CDR1 and CDR2 sequences are SEHNR and FQNEAQ (reference sequence). This CDR3 spans 15 amino acids. The CDR3 is CAISSIAGGTDTQYF. CDR3 in DNA: TGTGCCATATCTTCAATAGCGGGAGGCACAGATACGCAGTATTTT.

This clonotype has a handful of counts. The chain links TRBV27 to TRBJ1-1; 8 bases align to TRBD1. This CDR3 contains 14 residues. CDR1 and CDR2 from the germline V gene are MNHEY and SMNVEV (reference sequence). After removal of 0 bases from V and 5 bases from J, the junction contained 2 bases not matched to a gene. CDR3 sequence (DNA): TGTGCCAGCAGTTTATCCCGGACAGGGACTGAAGCTTTCTTT. It specifies CASSLSRTGTEAFF.

The rearrangement joins TRBV10-3 to TRBJ2-1, with D perhaps TRBD1 or TRBD2 (5 bases each). Deletions cut 10 bases from V and 13 bases from J, with 20 bases between. Per the germline V gene, CDR1 is ENHRY and CDR2 is SYGVKD. The CDR3 is 12 residues long. CDR3 region: CATSGQQETQFF. As DNA, the CDR3 is TGTGCCACTTCGGGGCAGCAAGAGACCCAGTTCTTC.

Comments on this clonotype: The junction and the germline gene differ at one end; a read error may be behind it. The chain combines TRBV27 with TRBJ1-2; a weak D match, TRBD1 (6 bases). Germline-derived CDR1 and CDR2 are MNHEY and SMNVEV (reference sequence). This CDR3 is 15 amino acids long. CDR3 nucleotide sequence: TGTGCCAGCAGCTTATCTATAACCAAGGGGGGTGGCTACACCTTC. This codes for CASSLSITKGGGYTF.

V gene TRBV7-9 combines with J gene TRBJ1-1; D not resolved. This CDR3 is 12 amino acids long. V shed 3 bases and J shed 4 bases, with 6 bases lying between them. Germline CDR1 is SEHNR and CDR2 is FQNEAQ (reference sequence). The CDR3: CASSLAATEAFF. CDR3 nucleotide sequence: TGTGCCAGCAGCTTGGCGGCCACTGAAGCTTTCTTT.

This clonotype was counted a few times. The rearrangement joins TRBV20-1 to TRBJ1-5; D might be TRBD1 (5 bases). The CDR3 extends over 13 amino acids. V lost 3 bases, J lost 5 bases, and 11 bases lay in between. The germline CDR1 and CDR2 sequences are DFQATT and SNEGSKA (reference sequence). The CDR3 DNA reads TGCAGTGCTAGTAGGGGACGCGATCAGCCCCAGCATTTT. This codes for CSASRGRDQPQHF.

The rearrangement links TRBV13 to TRBJ2-2; 9 bases fit TRBD2. Trimming cost V 5 bases and J 5 bases; bases outside gene matches: 6. CDR1 and CDR2 (germline): PRHDT, FYEKMQ (reference sequence). The CDR3 covers 15 residues. CDR3 coding DNA: TGTGCCAGCAGCCCACAGCGGGGGGTAACCGGGGAGCTGTTTTTT. Amino acid sequence: CASSPQRGVTGELFF.